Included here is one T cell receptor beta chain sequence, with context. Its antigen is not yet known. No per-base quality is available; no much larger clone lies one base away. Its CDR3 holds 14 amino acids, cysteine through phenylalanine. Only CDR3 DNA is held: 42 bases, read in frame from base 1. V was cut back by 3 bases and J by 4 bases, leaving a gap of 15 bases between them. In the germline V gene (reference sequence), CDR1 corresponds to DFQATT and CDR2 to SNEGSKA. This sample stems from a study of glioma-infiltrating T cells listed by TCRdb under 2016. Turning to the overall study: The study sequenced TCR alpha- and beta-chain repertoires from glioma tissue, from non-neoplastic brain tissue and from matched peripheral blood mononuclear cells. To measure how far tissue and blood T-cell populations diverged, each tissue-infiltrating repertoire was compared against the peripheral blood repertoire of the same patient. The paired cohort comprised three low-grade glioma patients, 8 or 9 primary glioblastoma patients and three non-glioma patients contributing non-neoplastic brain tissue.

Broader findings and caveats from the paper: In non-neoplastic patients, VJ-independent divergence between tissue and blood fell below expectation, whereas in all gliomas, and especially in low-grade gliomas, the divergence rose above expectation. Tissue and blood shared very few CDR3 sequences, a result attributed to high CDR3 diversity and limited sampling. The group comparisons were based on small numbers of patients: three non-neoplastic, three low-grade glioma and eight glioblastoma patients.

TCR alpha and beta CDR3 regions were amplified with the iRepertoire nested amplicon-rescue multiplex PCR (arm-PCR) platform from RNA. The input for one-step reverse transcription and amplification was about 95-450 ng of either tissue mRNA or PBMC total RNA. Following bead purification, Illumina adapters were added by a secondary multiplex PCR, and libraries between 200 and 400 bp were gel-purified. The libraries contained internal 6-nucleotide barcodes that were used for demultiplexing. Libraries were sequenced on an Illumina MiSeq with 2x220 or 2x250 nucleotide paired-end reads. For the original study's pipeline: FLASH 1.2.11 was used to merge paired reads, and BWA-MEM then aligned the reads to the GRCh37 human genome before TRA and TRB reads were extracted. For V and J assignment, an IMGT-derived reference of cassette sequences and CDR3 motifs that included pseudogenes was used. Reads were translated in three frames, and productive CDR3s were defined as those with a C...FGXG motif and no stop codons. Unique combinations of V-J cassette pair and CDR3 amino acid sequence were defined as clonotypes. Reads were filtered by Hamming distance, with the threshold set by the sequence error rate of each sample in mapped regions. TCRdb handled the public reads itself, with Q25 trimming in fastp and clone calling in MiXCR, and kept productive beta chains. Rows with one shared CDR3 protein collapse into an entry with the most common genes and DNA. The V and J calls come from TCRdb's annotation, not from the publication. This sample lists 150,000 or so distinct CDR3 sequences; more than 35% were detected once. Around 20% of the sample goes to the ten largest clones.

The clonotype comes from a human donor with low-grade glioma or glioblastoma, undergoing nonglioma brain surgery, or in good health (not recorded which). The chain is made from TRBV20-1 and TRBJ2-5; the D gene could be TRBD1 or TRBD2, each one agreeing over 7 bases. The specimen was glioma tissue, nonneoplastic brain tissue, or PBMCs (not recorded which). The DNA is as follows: TGCAGTGCTAGTCGGGGCAGGGGGGGAGAGACCCAGTACTTC. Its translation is CSASRGRGGETQYF.